This TCR beta chain appears in the sequencing data of a study of blood T cell repertoires in COVID-19. The wider study: Spain, Italy and the United States supplied samples that represented acute and convalescent COVID-19. PBMCs, B-cell-depleted T cells, or T cells were the source of the cDNA or gDNA that made up the material.

There are 15 residues in the CDR3. Germline V gene data show CDR1 as LGHDT and CDR2 as YNNKEL (reference sequence). The junction had 7 bases not matched to a gene; V was cut back by 8 bases and J by 2 bases. Under the authors' procedure: Amplification of reference gene primers provided the estimated nucleated cell counts. Here immunoSEQ multiplex PCR was the method, and the copy in TCRdb shows in-frame clones only, minus some. D and trimming come from the DNA, and the V and J calls and clone size come from that table. The sample shows around 700,000 clones, more than 80% of them seen only once. Sample: peripheral blood. The chain joins TRBV3-1 (or the pseudogene TRBV3-2) to TRBJ2-3, with TRBD2 identical over 10 bases. This sequence originates from a woman in her late teens or twenties with acute or convalescent COVID-19. CDR3 in amino acids: CASSLAGAFTDTQYF. The CDR3 bases are TGTGCCAGCTCCCTAGCGGGGGCCTTCACAGATACGCAGTATTTT.